This T cell receptor (beta chain) was captured in a study of cytomegalovirus exposure and HLA in healthy donors. Study findings and constraints: The records held CMV serostatus as the only immune exposure information.

The PCR had 60 Vbeta and 13 Jbeta primers. The repertoire was sequenced with immunoSEQ multiplex PCR; TCRdb's copy has only in-frame clones and lacks some. The sample yields approximately 150,000 clones, about 76% seen once. With regard to this clone: Antigen unknown.

The germline gives CDR1 LNHDA, CDR2 SQIVND (reference sequence). Trimming took off 3 bases at V and 5 bases at J, with 17 bases between the two ends. This CDR3 has 15 amino acids. The TCR comes from a middle-aged woman in good health and CMV-seropositive. This chain joins TRBV19 and TRBJ2-7; a weak D match, TRBD1 (5 bases). The specimen sequenced was PBMCs. The chain's CDR3 is CASSILGQPPDEQYF. The CDR3 DNA reads as TGTGCCAGTAGTATCTTGGGGCAGCCTCCTGACGAGCAGTACTTC. Full variable domain (missing parts from reference TRBV19 and TRBJ2-7): DGGITQSPKYLFRKEGQNVTLSCEQNLNHDAMYWYRQDPGQGLRLIYYSQIVNDFQKGDIAEGYSVSREKKESFPLTVTSAQKNPTAFYLCASSILGQPPDEQYFGPGTRLTVT.